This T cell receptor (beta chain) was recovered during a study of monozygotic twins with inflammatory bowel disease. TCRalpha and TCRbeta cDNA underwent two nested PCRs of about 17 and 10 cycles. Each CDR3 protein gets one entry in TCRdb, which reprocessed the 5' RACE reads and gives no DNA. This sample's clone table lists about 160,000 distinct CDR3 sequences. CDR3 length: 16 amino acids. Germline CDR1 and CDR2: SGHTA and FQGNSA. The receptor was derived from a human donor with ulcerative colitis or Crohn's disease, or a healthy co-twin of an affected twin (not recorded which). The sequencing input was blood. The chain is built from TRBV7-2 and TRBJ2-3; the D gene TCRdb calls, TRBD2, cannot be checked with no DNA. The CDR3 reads CASSLVGSGNTDTQYF.